This TCR beta chain appears in the sequencing data of a study of control samples from healthy donors and cancer patients. This CDR3 has 15 amino acids. J lost 5 bases, V lost 3 bases, and 8 bases had no gene match. Germline V gives CDR1 KGHSH, CDR2 LQKENI. This clone was detected a few times. TCRdb's copy holds only in-frame clones and misses some; the assay was immunoSEQ multiplex PCR. The sample holds 180,000 or so clones; 80% to 95% are singletons and the top ten take roughly 4.3%. The receptor was isolated from a woman aged 60-70 years in good health. The specimen sequenced was blood. This chain connects TRBV18 to TRBJ1-2, with 8 bases fitting TRBD1. CDR3 amino acids: CASSPSADRGYGYTF. Written as DNA, the CDR3 is TGTGCCAGCTCACCCTCGGCCGACAGGGGTTATGGCTACACCTTC.